One and the same sample provided the 31 T cell receptor beta chains below, sequenced in a study of human T cells and chemical hapten exposure. TCRdb itself ran the RACE reads through MiXCR, one entry per CDR3 protein. The sample lists a few hundred thousand distinct CDR3 sequences; about 6.3% were seen once. The sample's time point: patch test 2, 6 weeks after DPC sensitization. The sample's treatment: therapeutic diphenylcyclopropenone sensitization with weekly scalp DPC. The input for sequencing was whole blood, taken in connection with sensitization to the hapten diphenylcyclopropenone (DPC). The source is a woman between 18 and 30 years old with alopecia areata. Some clones in this sample may be carry-over from other donors' samples.

This clonotype was detected ten times or more. The chain joins TRBV29-1 to TRBJ1-2; 7 positions match TRBD1. The germline gives CDR1 SQVTM, CDR2 ANQGSEA. V shed 1 base and J 5 bases; nucleotides not matched to a gene: 4. The CDR3 is made up of 13 amino acids. DNA of the CDR3: TGCAGCGTTGAAGGGGCAGGGGGGTATGGCTACACCTTC. Amino acids: CSVEGAGGYGYTF. Filled out from reference TRBV29-1 and TRBJ1-2, the complete variable domain reads SAVISQKPSRDICQRGTSLTIQCQVDSQVTMMFWYRQQPGQSLTLIATANQGSEATYESGFVIDKFPISRPNLTFSTLTVSNMSPEDSSIYLCSVEGAGGYGYTFGSGTRLTVV.

Only a few counts were recorded for this clonotype. The chain joins TRBV6-1 to TRBJ2-3, with TRBD2 matching over 12 bases. With V trimmed by 6 bases and J by 4 bases, 5 bases remained unmatched. Germline CDR1 and CDR2: MNHNS and SASEGT. This CDR3 has 15 amino acids. This CDR3 is CASSRTSGVPDTQYF. In DNA form, the CDR3 reads TGTGCCAGCAGCAGGACTAGCGGGGTCCCAGATACGCAGTATTTT.

This clonotype has more than one count but fewer than ten. The rearrangement uses TRBV5-5 and TRBJ1-1, with 8 bases lining up with TRBD1. From germline, CDR1 is SGHKS and CDR2 YYEKEE (reference sequence). This CDR3 is built from 15 residues. V trimming: 3 bases; J trimming: 4 bases; junction bases outside the gene matches: 8. CDR3 bases: TGTGCCAGCAGCTCCTTACGGACAGGGACCACTGAAGCTTTCTTT. This gives the protein CASSSLRTGTTEAFF.

In this sample, this clonotype turned up many times. The V gene is TRBV6-2 or TRBV6-3, the J gene TRBJ1-1; no definite D call. This CDR3 comprises 13 residues. Germline CDR1 reads MNHEY; CDR2 reads SVGEGT. V was pared by 3 bases and J by 7 bases, with 12 bases between. CDR3 loop: CASSYAPDGEAFF. The CDR3 DNA sequence: TGTGCCAGCAGTTATGCGCCCGACGGTGAAGCTTTCTTT.

This clonotype was counted at least ten times. The genes are TRBV6-5 and TRBJ1-3; no definite D call. Germline V gene sequence: CDR1 MNHEY, CDR2 SVGAGI. This CDR3 contains 15 residues. V lost 0 bases and J lost 2, with 8 bases in between. In DNA, the CDR3 is TGTGCCAGCAGTTACTCCGGGAGGCCTGGAAACACCATATATTTT. The encoded protein is CASSYSGRPGNTIYF.

A few counts support this clonotype. The chain employs TRBV18 and TRBJ1-4; D may be TRBD1 (5 bases). Trimming took off 6 bases at V and 8 bases at J, with 19 bases between the two ends. Germline CDR1 KGHSH, CDR2 LQKENI. This CDR3 spans 15 amino acids. The CDR3 spells CASSPPDSYSEKLFF. For the CDR3, the DNA is TGTGCCAGCTCCCCCCCTGACAGTTACTCGGAAAAACTGTTTTTT.

Only a few counts were recorded for this clonotype. The V and J genes are TRBV27 and TRBJ1-5, with 9 bases that match TRBD1. Trimming took 9 bases from V and 2 from J; bases not matched to a gene: 5. Germline V gene sequence: CDR1 MNHEY, CDR2 SMNVEV (reference sequence). This CDR3 comprises 14 residues. The CDR3 DNA reads TGTGCCAGTCGAGACAGGGGGGGCAATCAGCCCCAGCATTTT. This encodes CASRDRGGNQPQHF.

This clonotype was observed at least ten times. The CDR3 loop is CASSPSTGKETQYF. CDR3 sequence (DNA): TGTGCCAGCAGTCCCTCGACGGGAAAAGAGACCCAGTACTTC. The genes are TRBV28 and TRBJ2-5, with a tentative D call TRBD2 (5 bases). The CDR3 length is 14 residues. Germline CDR1 and CDR2: MDHEN and SYDVKM. Trimming took off 5 bases at V and 3 bases at J, with 13 bases between the two ends.

The chain has TRBV14 and TRBJ2-1; 8 bases are a match to TRBD2. CDR1 and CDR2 (germline): SGHDN, FVKESK. With 1 base clipped from V and 6 bases from J, the junction kept 5 bases outside the gene matches. The CDR3 is made up of 15 amino acids. The chain's CDR3 is CASSQVSGARNEQFF. CDR3 nucleotide sequence: TGTGCCAGCAGCCAAGTTAGCGGGGCCCGCAATGAGCAGTTCTTC.

The genes are TRBV7-2 and TRBJ2-1; 8 bases align to TRBD1. The CDR3 sequence is 13 residues long. Per germline, CDR1 SGHTA and CDR2 FQGNSA. The trim removed 5 bases at V and 7 bases at J, leaving 4 bases unmatched. The CDR3 DNA follows: TGTGCCAGCAGCGTTCAGGGGGCAAATGAGCAGTTCTTC. Protein: CASSVQGANEQFF.

This clonotype has a count of ten or more. J is TRBJ2-3 and V is TRBV9; D remains unclear. The CDR3 consists of 13 residues. CDR1 and CDR2 (germline): SGDLS, YYNGEE. Trimming cost V 0 bases and J 1 base, with 3 bases left between them. CDR3 in amino acids: CASSVGGTDTQYF. CDR3 coding DNA: TGTGCCAGCAGCGTAGGCGGCACAGATACGCAGTATTTT.

The chain links TRBV7-9 to TRBJ2-7; D remains unclear. CDR3 length: 16 amino acids. Trimming pared 1 base from V and 3 bases from J, leaving 16 bases between. Germline values: CDR1 SEHNR, CDR2 FQNEAQ (reference sequence). The chain's CDR3 is CASSLVAMDRLYEQYF. CDR3 DNA: TGTGCCAGCAGCTTAGTCGCTATGGACCGACTCTACGAGCAGTACTTC.

This clonotype was counted at least ten times. The chain couples TRBV21-1 to TRBJ1-4. TRBV21-1 is designated a pseudogene. CDR3 size: 14 residues. CDR3 in DNA: TGTGCCAGCAGCAAATTGCTAATTGGGGAAAAACTGTTTTTT. This codes for CASSKLLIGEKLFF.

The table lists this clonotype with many counts. CDR3 protein: CASSPPGGSGTEAFF. The CDR3 nucleotides are TGTGCCAGCTCACCACCGGGGGGGTCGGGCACTGAAGCTTTCTTT. V is TRBV18 and J is TRBJ1-1; a weak D match, TRBD1 (5 bases). Germline V lookup: CDR1 KGHSH, CDR2 LQKENI. CDR3 length equals 15 residues. The ends were cut back, 0 bases at V and 4 bases at J, with 12 bases in the middle.

Many counts were recorded for this clonotype. The rearrangement links TRBV15 to TRBJ1-5; D is undetermined. Germline CDR1 reads LNHNV; CDR2 reads YYDKDF (reference sequence). V was cut by 1 base and J by 6 bases, with 7 bases left in between. The CDR3 loop spans 13 amino acids. The CDR3, as DNA: TGTGCCACCAGCAGAGGAGGGAGTCAGCCCCAGCATTTT. This codes for CATSRGGSQPQHF.

The J gene is TRBJ2-4, the V gene TRBV5-1; the D gene is possibly TRBD1 (5 bases). The CDR3 runs 16 residues. The V gene lost 0 bases and the J gene lost 3 bases, with 13 bases spanning the gap. Germline V gene lookup returns CDR1 SGHRS and CDR2 YFSETQ. CDR3 nucleotide sequence: TGCGCCAGCAGCTTGGGCCAGGGTGTAGGCAAAAACATTCAGTACTTC. It yields the protein CASSLGQGVGKNIQYF.

This clonotype was observed many times. The V and J genes are TRBV20-1 and TRBJ1-5; D ambiguous. Trimming removed 2 bases at V and 3 bases at J, with 5 bases between. This CDR3 has 12 amino acids. Germline-derived CDR1 and CDR2 are DFQATT and SNEGSKA (reference sequence). For the CDR3, the DNA is TGCAGTGCTAGACAGGACAATCAGCCCCAGCATTTT. Translating it yields CSARQDNQPQHF.

This clonotype turned up a few times. The rearrangement links TRBV7-2 to TRBJ1-6; D is uncertain. Germline V gene lookup returns CDR1 SGHTA and CDR2 FQGNSA. CDR3 size: 12 residues. Between the trimmed V and J ends, which lost 6 bases and 9 bases, there was a span of 9 bases. The CDR3 bases are TGTGCCAGCAGGTTTGCTCTTTCACCCCTCCACTTT. Residues: CASRFALSPLHF.

The chain is built from TRBV14 and TRBJ2-1, with TRBD2 as a possible D gene (7 bases). The V end lost 5 bases, the J end lost 7 bases, and 30 bases lay between the germline ends. Per germline, CDR1 SGHDN and CDR2 FVKESK. CDR3 length equals 19 residues. The chain's CDR3 is CASSSQIGPIGGRVNEQFF. The CDR3 DNA sequence: TGTGCCAGCAGCTCCCAAATCGGACCCATCGGGGGGCGAGTGAATGAGCAGTTCTTC.

This clonotype appeared many times. This chain uses TRBV7-9 with TRBJ1-2, with D possibly matching TRBD1 (6 bases). Germline assignment: CDR1 SEHNR and CDR2 FQNEAQ (reference sequence). Trimming took 6 bases from V and 4 from J, leaving 15 bases between them. This CDR3 has 14 amino acids. CDR3: CASSQGQFTYGYTF. Written as DNA, the CDR3 is TGTGCCAGCAGTCAAGGACAGTTCACCTATGGCTACACCTTC.

Many counts were recorded for this clonotype. V usage is TRBV6-5 and J usage is TRBJ1-1; the match to TRBD1 covers 7 bases. In germline, CDR1 is MNHEY, CDR2 SVGAGI. J was trimmed by 2 bases and V by 2 bases; bases with no gene match: 5. This CDR3 is 15 amino acids long. The CDR3 loop reads CASSYQQGRNTEAFF. The CDR3 nucleotides read TGTGCCAGCAGTTACCAACAGGGGAGAAACACTGAAGCTTTCTTT.

This clonotype has only a few counts. The chain uses TRBV6-6 and TRBJ1-2; 11 bases are a match to TRBD1. Germline V gene sequence: CDR1 MNHNY, CDR2 SVGAGI (reference sequence). CDR3 size: 15 residues. The V gene end was trimmed by 6 bases and the J gene end by 3 bases; junction bases not matched to a gene: 6. CDR3 sequence (DNA): TGTGCCAGCAGGGGCCCGGGACAGGGGGACTATGGCTACACCTTC. Amino acids: CASRGPGQGDYGYTF.

The chain joins TRBV20-1 to TRBJ2-7; D is undetermined. Trimming took 1 base from V and 3 from J, leaving 7 bases between them. Germline V lookup: CDR1 DFQATT, CDR2 SNEGSKA (reference sequence). This CDR3 comprises 12 residues. The CDR3 spells CSARGELYEQYF. The CDR3 nucleotides read TGCAGTGCTAGAGGCGAACTCTACGAGCAGTACTTC.

This clonotype was found many times. The chain couples TRBV7-6 to TRBJ1-1, with TRBD1 matching 9 bases. Germline V lookup: CDR1 SGHVS, CDR2 FNYEAQ. Trimming cost V 4 bases and J 12 bases; bases outside gene matches: 9. The CDR3 covers 13 residues. CDR3 sequence reads: CASSSDGQGITFF. CDR3 bases: TGTGCCAGCAGCTCCGACGGACAGGGGATAACTTTCTTT. The full variable domain, in which reference TRBV7-6 and TRBJ1-1 provide the parts outside the CDR3, is GAGVSQSPRYKVTKRGQDVALRCDPISGHVSLYWYRQALGQGPEFLTYFNYEAQQDKSGLPNDRFSAERPEGSISTLTIQRTEQRDSAMYRCASSSDGQGITFFGQGTRLTVV.

V gene TRBV7-3 combines with J gene TRBJ2-1; 11 bases agree with TRBD2. The CDR3 runs 16 residues. J was trimmed by 5 bases and V by 4 bases; bases with no gene match: 7. Germline loops: CDR1 SGHTA, CDR2 FQGTGA. In DNA form, the CDR3 reads TGTGCCAGCAGCTCGACCGGGACTAGCGGCCACAATGAGCAGTTCTTC. Amino acids: CASSSTGTSGHNEQFF. Drawing the rest from reference TRBV7-3 and TRBJ2-1, the complete variable domain is GAGVSQTPSNKVTEKGKYVELRCDPISGHTALYWYRQSLGQGPEFLIYFQGTGAADDSGLPNDRFFAVRPEGSVSTLKIQRTERGDSAVYLCASSSTGTSGHNEQFFGPGTRLTVL.

In this sample, this clonotype turned up many times. The chain uses TRBV11-2 and TRBJ1-1; D possibly corresponds to TRBD1 (6 bases). The V gene lost 5 bases and the J gene lost 4 bases, with 11 bases spanning the gap. The CDR3 has 13 amino acids. From germline, CDR1 is SGHAT and CDR2 FQNNGV. CDR3: CASSTTGSTEAFF. Here the CDR3 DNA reads TGTGCCAGCAGCACCACAGGGTCCACTGAAGCTTTCTTT.

The chain is built from TRBV7-2 and TRBJ2-3; TRBD2 agrees at 7 bases. CDR1 is SGHTA, CDR2 FQGNSA, per germline. This CDR3 region has 14 residues. J lost 3 bases, V lost 5 bases, and 5 bases had no gene match. The CDR3 DNA reads TGTGCCAGCAGCCTACTAGCGCTTACAGATACGCAGTATTTT. Translated: CASSLLALTDTQYF.

This clonotype was picked up many times. The rearrangement links TRBV27 to TRBJ2-7; D is unresolved. The germline V gene encodes CDR1 MNHEY and CDR2 SMNVEV (reference sequence). The CDR3 is 13 amino acids. With 5 bases removed from V and 7 bases from J, the gap between germline ends came to 15 bases. The CDR3, as DNA: TGTGCCAGCAGTCTCGGGCCCTTTGGAGAGCAGTACTTC. Protein: CASSLGPFGEQYF.

CDR3 residues: CSVLDHEQYF. In DNA, the CDR3 is TGCAGCGTTTTGGATCACGAGCAGTACTTC. The chain recombines TRBV29-1 with TRBJ2-7; D remains ambiguous. In germline, CDR1 is SQVTM, CDR2 ANQGSEA. CDR3 length equals 10 residues. Trimming shortened V by 5 bases and J by 5 bases, and 7 bases separated the two germline ends.

The chain is built from TRBV5-1 and TRBJ2-2; 7 bases align to TRBD2. The germline gives CDR1 SGHRS, CDR2 YFSETQ. The V gene end was trimmed by 3 bases and the J gene end by 0 bases; junction bases not matched to a gene: 5. The CDR3 sequence is 16 residues long. This CDR3 is CASSSFGGTNTGELFF. CDR3 DNA: TGCGCCAGCAGCTCATTCGGGGGGACGAACACCGGGGAGCTGTTTTTT.

This clonotype was counted ten times or more. The chain has TRBV12-3 or TRBV12-4 and TRBJ2-6; D call uncertain. CDR3 length equals 15 residues. Deletions cut 4 bases from V and 0 bases from J, with 7 bases between. In DNA form, the CDR3 reads TGTGCCAGCAGTTCGACCAACTCTGGGGCCAACGTCCTGACTTTC. It yields the protein CASSSTNSGANVLTF.